This T cell receptor beta chain was observed in a study of synovial regulatory T cells in juvenile arthritis. The V gene's germline CDR1 is MDHEN and CDR2 SYDVKM. The CDR3 spans 13 residues. No DNA sequence was recorded. General study findings and limits: Largely private between patients, iaTreg TCR repertoires showed partial overlap with synovial Teff and blood CPL repertoires.

With regard to this clone: The target antigen is unknown.

Profiling relied on immunoSEQ multiplex PCR, and the TCRdb table lists in-frame clones only, not all of them. Here the sample table reports 7,500 to 10,000 clones. The TCR originated in a donor between 2 and 29 years old with juvenile idiopathic arthritis. The specimen sequenced was Treg cells from blood. Documented subset: remaining (HLA-DR-negative) circulating blood Treg cells. The rearrangement links TRBV28 to TRBJ2-7; TCRdb gives TRBD2 as the D gene, but with no DNA this cannot be confirmed. The chain's CDR3 is CATRTSGGHEQYF.